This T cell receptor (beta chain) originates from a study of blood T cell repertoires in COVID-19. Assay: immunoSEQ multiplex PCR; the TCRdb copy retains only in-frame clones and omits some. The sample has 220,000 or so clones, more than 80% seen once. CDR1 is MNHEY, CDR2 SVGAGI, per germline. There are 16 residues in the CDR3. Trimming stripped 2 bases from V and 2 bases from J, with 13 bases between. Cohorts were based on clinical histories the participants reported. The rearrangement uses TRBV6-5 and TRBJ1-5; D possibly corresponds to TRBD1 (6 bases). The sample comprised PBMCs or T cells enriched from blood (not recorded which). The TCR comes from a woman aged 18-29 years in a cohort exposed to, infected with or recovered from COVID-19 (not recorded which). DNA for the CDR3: TGTGCCAGCAGTTACCTGCGGGGGCGCGGCAATCAGCCCCAGCATTTT. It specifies CASSYLRGRGNQPQHF.